The rows below give T cell receptor beta chains drawn from one sample of a study of blood T cell repertoires in COVID-19. Data came from immunoSEQ multiplex PCR; TCRdb stores just in-frame clones and leaves some out. The sample lists approximately 290,000 clones; roughly 89% were seen once. The sample was peripheral blood. These TCRs come from a young woman with COVID-19, enrolled during active disease. Each CDR3 is given with its conserved first and last residue. D genes are given only for firm matches. Clone size is stated in some rows and not others, as once, few, many or a class when expanded.

v_gene	d_gene	abundance	j_gene	CDR3aa	CDR3nt
TRBV28	TRBD2	-	TRBJ2-7	CASSLSIGAGGSHEQYF	TGTGCCAGCAGTTTATCAATCGGGGCGGGGGGGTCCCACGAGCAGTACTTC
TRBV27	TRBD2	-	TRBJ2-7	CASSRGGGSYEQYF	TGTGCCAGCAGCCGGGGCGGGGGTTCCTACGAGCAGTACTTC
TRBV27	-	few	TRBJ1-2	CASSLRQNYGYTF	TGTGCCAGCAGTTTACGTCAGAACTATGGCTACACCTTC
TRBV27	-	-	TRBJ1-1	CASKHSTLSNTEAFF	TGTGCCAGCAAACACAGCACACTTTCGAACACTGAAGCTTTCTTT
TRBV2	-	once	TRBJ1-5	CASSQGDQPQHF	TGTGCCAGCAGCCAGGGCGATCAGCCCCAGCATTTT
TRBV28	TRBD2	-	TRBJ2-6	CASNPGGASGVWANVLTF	TGTGCCAGCAACCCAGGGGGGGCTAGCGGGGTCTGGGCCAACGTCCTGACTTTC
TRBV5-1	-	-	TRBJ2-7	CASSSRDPSYEQYF	TGCGCCAGCAGCTCCCGGGATCCCTCCTACGAGCAGTACTTC
TRBV10-3	TRBD2	-	TRBJ2-1	CAISEDGGGGNEQFF	TGTGCCATCAGTGAGGACGGCGGGGGGGGAAATGAGCAGTTCTTC
TRBV21-1	-	-	TRBJ1-2	CASSSLTGPYDGYTF	TGTGCCAGCAGCTCTCTAACAGGGCCATATGATGGCTACACCTTC
TRBV6-6	TRBD1	few	TRBJ1-1	CASSRIQGVAFF	TGTGCCAGCAGTCGTATACAGGGGGTAGCTTTCTTT
TRBV19	TRBD1	-	TRBJ1-3	CASRRLGDREPGNTIYF	TGTGCCAGTAGGCGACTTGGGGACAGGGAACCTGGAAACACCATATATTTT
TRBV27	TRBD2	-	TRBJ2-1	CASSLWRRGGYNEQFF	TGTGCCAGCAGTTTATGGCGGCGGGGGGGCTACAATGAGCAGTTCTTC
TRBV19	-	-	TRBJ1-3	CASASEGVPLSGNTIYF	TGTGCCAGCGCTTCAGAAGGGGTCCCGCTCTCTGGAAACACCATATATTTT
TRBV7-2	TRBD2	-	TRBJ2-2	CASSLDPAGGRSTGELFF	TGTGCCAGCAGCTTAGACCCAGCGGGGGGGCGATCAACCGGGGAGCTGTTTTTT
TRBV6-5	TRBD2	-	TRBJ2-1	CASSPTSGGHQFF	TGTGCCAGCAGTCCAACTAGCGGGGGCCACCAATTCTTC
TRBV5-1	-	once	TRBJ1-6	CASSLGQRNSPLHF	TGCGCCAGCAGCTTGGGACAGCGTAATTCACCCCTCCACTTT
TRBV7-9	TRBD1	-	TRBJ1-5	CASSYDRGSNQPQHF	TGTGCCAGCAGCTACGACAGGGGAAGCAATCAGCCCCAGCATTTT
TRBV28	-	-	TRBJ1-2	CASSFLGVFGYTF	TGTGCCAGCAGTTTTCTAGGGGTTTTCGGCTACACCTTC
TRBV5-4	TRBD1	-	TRBJ2-6	CASSLTGTGLSGANVLTF	TGTGCCAGCAGCTTGACCGGGACAGGGCTTTCTGGGGCCAACGTCCTGACTTTC
TRBV11-2	-	-	TRBJ2-2	CASSLDGGGELFF	TGTGCCAGCAGCTTAGACGGGGGCGGGGAGCTGTTTTTT
TRBV4-1	TRBD1	-	TRBJ1-6	CASSQGAPGTANNSPLHF	TGCGCCAGCAGCCAAGGGGCGCCGGGGACAGCAAATAATTCACCCCTCCACTTT
TRBV7-9	TRBD1	-	TRBJ1-2	CASSLTPGTGIGNYGYTF	TGTGCCAGCAGCTTGACCCCTGGGACAGGGATCGGCAACTATGGCTACACCTTC
TRBV19	TRBD1	-	TRBJ1-2	CASTNRQGNYGYTF	TGTGCCAGTACCAATAGACAGGGAAACTATGGCTACACCTTC
TRBV10-3	-	-	TRBJ1-2	CAISEVRASHYGYTF	TGTGCCATCAGTGAGGTCAGGGCGTCTCACTATGGCTACACCTTC
TRBV25-1	TRBD2	-	TRBJ2-1	CASSEPVPGTRSYNEQFF	TGTGCCAGCAGTGAACCAGTACCAGGGACTAGATCGTACAATGAGCAGTTCTTC
TRBV5-1	-	-	TRBJ2-1	CASKSKLAGNEQFF	TGCGCCAGCAAATCCAAACTAGCTGGCAATGAGCAGTTCTTC
TRBV25-1	-	-	TRBJ2-1	CASSELGVPNEQFF	TGTGCCAGCAGTGAATTAGGAGTTCCCAATGAGCAGTTCTTC
TRBV7-6	TRBD1	many	TRBJ1-3	CASSSPGQDSGNTIYF	TGTGCCAGCAGCTCTCCCGGACAGGACTCTGGAAACACCATATATTTT
TRBV4-1	TRBD2	-	TRBJ2-7	CASSPIGLAGVYEQYF	TGCGCCAGCAGCCCCATTGGACTAGCGGGGGTCTACGAGCAGTACTTC
TRBV7-9	-	-	TRBJ2-5	CASGFTSSEETQYF	TGTGCCAGCGGCTTTACGTCTAGTGAAGAGACCCAGTACTTC
TRBV10-1	TRBD2	-	TRBJ2-1	CASSELGLAGDTYNEQFF	TGCGCCAGCAGTGAGTTGGGACTAGCGGGGGACACCTACAATGAGCAGTTCTTC
TRBV27	-	-	TRBJ2-7	CASSLLRGMRYEQYF	TGTGCCAGCAGTTTACTTCGGGGGATGCGCTACGAGCAGTACTTC
TRBV6-5	-	-	TRBJ2-7	CASRKQGRSYEQYF	TGTGCCAGCAGGAAACAGGGGAGGTCCTACGAGCAGTACTTC
TRBV4-1	TRBD1	few	TRBJ1-2	CASSPSTGEGYGYTF	TGCGCCAGCAGCCCCTCGACAGGGGAAGGCTATGGCTACACCTTC
TRBV19	-	-	TRBJ1-1	CASSISVNTEAFF	TGTGCCAGTAGTATTAGCGTTAACACTGAAGCTTTCTTT
TRBV18	-	once	TRBJ2-5	CASSGERETQYF	TGTGCCAGCTCTGGAGAGCGGGAGACCCAGTACTTC
TRBV4-2	TRBD2	-	TRBJ2-3	CASSQRGDLSTDTQYF	TGTGCCAGCAGCCAGCGGGGGGACCTAAGCACAGATACGCAGTATTTT
TRBV5-1	-	once	TRBJ1-6	CASSLGLGGNSPLHF	TGCGCCAGCAGCTTGGGACTGGGGGGAAATTCACCCCTCCACTTT
TRBV15	-	-	TRBJ2-7	CATSRDEEDPYEQYF	TGTGCCACCAGCAGAGATGAGGAGGACCCATACGAGCAGTACTTC
TRBV2	TRBD2	-	TRBJ2-3	CASSSGGGDTQYF	TGTGCCAGCAGTAGCGGGGGCGGGGATACGCAGTATTTT
TRBV5-8	TRBD1	-	TRBJ2-1	CASSRGGAVNEQFF	TGTGCCAGCAGCCGAGGGGGCGCGGTTAATGAGCAGTTCTTC
TRBV7-8	-	-	TRBJ1-3	CASSSNDVADTIYF	TGTGCCAGCAGCTCTAATGACGTGGCGGACACCATATATTTT
TRBV11-3	-	-	TRBJ1-1	CASSLLQGTEAFF	TGTGCCAGCAGCTTACTCCAGGGGACTGAAGCTTTCTTT
TRBV3-1/TRBV3-2	-	-	TRBJ2-7	CASSLTGRAYEQYF	TGTGCCAGCAGCCTCACAGGGAGGGCCTACGAGCAGTACTTC
TRBV9	-	-	TRBJ1-1	CASSVTHGGGAEAFF	TGTGCCAGCAGCGTTACCCACGGGGGGGGCGCTGAAGCTTTCTTT
TRBV3-1/TRBV3-2	-	-	TRBJ2-5	CASSQVTHSYRGRETQYF	TGTGCCAGCAGCCAAGTTACCCACAGCTACCGGGGTCGGGAGACCCAGTACTTC
TRBV7-9	-	-	TRBJ1-2	CASSKIGVRLLDYGYTF	TGTGCCAGCAGCAAGATAGGGGTTCGGCTTCTTGACTATGGCTACACCTTC
TRBV4-1	TRBD1	-	TRBJ2-3	CASSLGQGADTQYF	TGCGCCAGCAGCCTCGGACAGGGGGCTGATACGCAGTATTTT
TRBV7-9	TRBD2	-	TRBJ2-7	CASRPLERGSSYEQYF	TGTGCCTCACGCCCTTTGGAGCGGGGGAGCTCCTACGAGCAGTACTTC
TRBV5-1	TRBD1	-	TRBJ1-1	CASSSDRGSNTEAFF	TGCGCCAGCAGCTCCGACAGGGGGTCGAACACTGAAGCTTTCTTT
TRBV5-4	-	-	TRBJ2-3	CASSTVSSDTQYF	TGTGCCAGCAGCACCGTCAGTTCAGATACGCAGTATTTT